This T cell receptor beta chain was observed in a study of CD8+ T cells in alopecia areata. Regarding the study as a whole: Especially in alopecia totalis/universalis, lesional scalp showed greater clonality than normal scalp did. Compared with mice, patients displayed less clear TCR sharing, possibly for HLA-related reasons.

In the case of this clone: As yet, its antigen is unknown.

Reverse transcribed after extraction, RNA yielded cDNA as the sequencing template. Libraries were prepared by immunoSEQ multiplex PCR; TCRdb keeps only in-frame clonotypes and omits some of them. The sample consists of around 190,000 clones, more than 55% of them appearing once. Germline V gives CDR1 SNHLY, CDR2 FYNNEI. The CDR3 has 17 amino acids. The V gene end was trimmed by 6 bases and the J gene end by 3 bases; junction bases not matched to a gene: 13. The genes are TRBV2 and TRBJ1-5; 8 bases are shared with TRBD1. The source material was CD8+ T cells sorted from blood. The sequence was collected from a human donor in good health. The CDR3 DNA follows: TGTGCCAGCAGCCCCTCGTGGCAGGGGGCTAACAATCAGCCCCAGCATTTT. Translating it yields CASSPSWQGANNQPQHF. The full variable domain, rest sourced from reference TRBV2 and TRBJ1-5, is EPEVTQTPSHQVTQMGQEVILRCVPISNHLYFYWYRQILGQKVEFLVSFYNNEISEKSEIFDDQFSVERPDGSNFTLKIRSTKLEDSAMYFCASSPSWQGANNQPQHFGDGTRLSIL.